The rows below give T cell receptor beta chains drawn from one sample of a study of early T cells in non-severe SARS-CoV-2 infection. TCRdb re-called the 5' RACE reads through MiXCR, storing one row per CDR3 protein. The sample yields tens of thousands of distinct CDR3 sequences, around 8.4% seen once. Specimen: whole blood. These receptors originate from an adult who was a healthcare worker with PCR-confirmed SARS-CoV-2 infection or an uninfected control (not recorded which). CDR3s include the opening cysteine and the closing phenylalanine or tryptophan. The D gene is left open where the match is weak. Some rows have no size entry. The others give once, few or many, or a class for an expanded clone.

j_gene | v_gene | d_gene | abundance | CDR3nt | CDR3aa
TRBJ1-5 | TRBV3-1 | - | many | TGTGCCAGCAGCCATTTGAGCAATCAGCCCCAGCATTTT | CASSHLSNQPQHF
TRBJ2-7 | TRBV6-2/TRBV6-3 | - | few | TGTGCCAGCAGTCCCTTGGGGGACTCCTACGAGCAGTACTTC | CASSPLGDSYEQYF
TRBJ2-4 | TRBV29-1 | TRBD2 | many | TGCAGCGTCATTAGCGGGGGGGAAAACATTCAGTACTTC | CSVISGGENIQYF
TRBJ2-7 | TRBV19 | TRBD1 | many | TGTGCCAGTAGTCCCAGTCGGACAGGGTCCTACGAGCAGTACTTC | CASSPSRTGSYEQYF
TRBJ2-3 | TRBV11-1 | - | few | TGTGCCAGCAGCATAGGGATGGATACGCAGTATTTT | CASSIGMDTQYF
TRBJ2-7 | TRBV7-2 | TRBD1 | - | TGTGCCAGCAGCTATGACAGGGGCCTCGGCTACGAGCAGTACTTC | CASSYDRGLGYEQYF
TRBJ2-3 | TRBV20-1 | - | many | TGCAGTGCGATACATGACCTGGTTGCCAATACGCAGTATTTT | CSAIHDLVANTQYF
TRBJ2-7 | TRBV5-1 | TRBD1 | many | TGCGCCAGCAGCTTTCAGGGACAGGGGGTATACGAGCAGTACTTC | CASSFQGQGVYEQYF
TRBJ2-1 | TRBV5-1 | TRBD1 | - | TGCGCCAGCAGCTCGACAGGGGACTACAATGAGCAGTTCTTC | CASSSTGDYNEQFF
TRBJ1-5 | TRBV19 | - | many | TGTGCCAGTGTGGGCACCGGCAATCAGCCCCAGCATTTT | CASVGTGNQPQHF
TRBJ1-2 | TRBV7-9 | - | few | TGTGCCAGCAGCCCTGCTATGAGGACGGCTAACTATGGCTACACCTTC | CASSPAMRTANYGYTF
TRBJ2-7 | TRBV4-1 | - | few | TGCGCCAGCAGCACGCAGTTTCCCCCCTACGAGCAGTACTTC | CASSTQFPPYEQYF
TRBJ2-3 | TRBV12-5 | - | many | TGTGCTAGTGGGGGGGTCACAGATACGCAGTATTTT | CASGGVTDTQYF
TRBJ1-6 | TRBV5-1 | TRBD1 | few | TGCGCCAGCAGCTTGGATGGGACAGAAAATTCACCCCTCCACTTT | CASSLDGTENSPLHF
TRBJ2-2 | TRBV2 | - | - | TGTGCCAGCAGTGAAACTAGCCCGCAGAACACCGGGGAGCTGTTTTTT | CASSETSPQNTGELFF
TRBJ2-2 | TRBV9 | - | - | TGTGCCAGCAGCCCCCGGACTCCTCAAGCCGGGGAGCTGTTTTTT | CASSPRTPQAGELFF
TRBJ1-3 | TRBV30 | - | many | TGTGCCTGGAGTGCAGGGGCTGGAAACACCATATATTTT | CAWSAGAGNTIYF
TRBJ2-7 | TRBV14 | - | many | TGTGCCAGCAGCCAAAATTTTGGAGGGACCTACGAGCAGTACTTC | CASSQNFGGTYEQYF
TRBJ2-2 | TRBV20-1 | - | many | TGCAGTGCTAGTGCCCCCCTTTCTACCGGGGAGCTGTTTTTT | CSASAPLSTGELFF
TRBJ1-2 | TRBV7-9 | - | many | TGTGCCAGCAGCCAGACCCGGACAGAATATGGCTACACCTTC | CASSQTRTEYGYTF
TRBJ2-1 | TRBV30 | TRBD2 | many | TGTGCCTGGAGTGGGTCCTTACTAGCGGGGGTGCCAAGGGTATACAATGAGCAGTTCTTC | CAWSGSLLAGVPRVYNEQFF
TRBJ2-1 | TRBV20-1 | TRBD2 | many | TGCAGTGCTAGGCCGAGGGGAGGGCCGCAGTACAATGAGCAGTTCTTC | CSARPRGGPQYNEQFF
TRBJ1-2 | TRBV27 | - | many | TGTGCCAGCAGTTTATCTCCGTGGGTCTATGGCTACACCTTC | CASSLSPWVYGYTF
TRBJ2-2 | TRBV20-1 | TRBD2 | many | TGCAGTGCTAGAGCAGGACTAGCGACTTCCGGGGAGCTGTTTTTT | CSARAGLATSGELFF
TRBJ2-6 | TRBV29-1 | TRBD1 | many | TGCAGCGTCGCATCAGGGGGCAGGCCTGGGGCCAACGTCCTGACTTTC | CSVASGGRPGANVLTF
TRBJ2-1 | TRBV12-3/TRBV12-4 | TRBD2 | many | TGTGCCAGCAGCCCTCGAGGGACTAGCGGTTTGAATGAGCAGTTCTTC | CASSPRGTSGLNEQFF
TRBJ2-2 | TRBV20-1 | - | many | TGCAGTGCTAATTCCGCACCCCAGGGGACCGGGGAGCTGTTTTTT | CSANSAPQGTGELFF
TRBJ2-1 | TRBV7-6 | TRBD2 | many | TGTGCCAGCAGCTTAGCGGTCGGCGGGAGAGACGCCTACAATGAGCAGTTCTTC | CASSLAVGGRDAYNEQFF
TRBJ1-4 | TRBV2 | TRBD1 | - | TGTGCCAGCAGTGTACAGGGGGCTGGGGATGAAAAACTGTTTTTT | CASSVQGAGDEKLFF
TRBJ2-1 | TRBV6-1 | TRBD2 | many | TGTGCCACGACTTGGACTAGCGGGAGGGCCTACAATGAGCAGTTCTTC | CATTWTSGRAYNEQFF
TRBJ2-1 | TRBV7-3 | TRBD2 | many | TGTGCCAGCAGCTTAAATGGGATTCCGGGAGGGCAGAGCAATGAGCAGTTCTTC | CASSLNGIPGGQSNEQFF
TRBJ2-1 | TRBV20-1 | - | few | TGCAGTGCTAGGCTCGCGATCAATGAGCAGTTCTTC | CSARLAINEQFF
TRBJ2-7 | TRBV5-8 | - | - | TGTGCCAGCAGCTTGGAGCATTACACCACACCTTCCTACGAGCAGTACTTC | CASSLEHYTTPSYEQYF
TRBJ1-2 | TRBV5-1 | - | - | TGCGCCAGCAGTTTTCCGGACAGTAACTATGGCTACACCTTC | CASSFPDSNYGYTF
TRBJ1-3 | TRBV7-9 | - | - | TGTGCCAGCAGCTTAAGTGTAGGGAACTCTGGAAACACCATATATTTT | CASSLSVGNSGNTIYF
TRBJ2-5 | TRBV10-3 | - | many | TGTGCCATCAGTGAGTCGGCGGGCGGGACCCCTCAAGAGACCCAGTACTTC | CAISESAGGTPQETQYF
TRBJ1-2 | TRBV7-9 | - | many | TGTGCCAGCAGCTTAGACAGCCAACCCGCCTATGGCTACACCTTC | CASSLDSQPAYGYTF
TRBJ2-1 | TRBV7-8 | - | few | TGTGCCAGCAGCCGCCTTGTTGGAGGCCCCAATGAGCAGTTCTTC | CASSRLVGGPNEQFF
TRBJ1-2 | TRBV7-9 | - | - | TGTGCCAGCAGCTTAATTACGGCGGTCTATGGCTACACCTTC | CASSLITAVYGYTF
TRBJ2-2 | TRBV6-1 | - | - | TGTGCCAGCAGTGAAGCGATCCCTACCGGGGAGCTGTTTTTT | CASSEAIPTGELFF
TRBJ2-1 | TRBV20-1 | TRBD2 | many | TGCAGTGCTAGAGATTGGGGACTAGCGCCTAATGAGCAGTTCTTC | CSARDWGLAPNEQFF
TRBJ2-4 | TRBV24-1 | TRBD2 | few | TGTGCCGACGGACTAGCGGGAGAGTCGGTAGCCAAAAACATTCAGTACTTC | CADGLAGESVAKNIQYF
TRBJ1-6 | TRBV7-3 | - | - | TGTGCCAACAGCAAGGACGGACGGAGTTCACCCCTCCACTTT | CANSKDGRSSPLHF
TRBJ2-3 | TRBV28 | - | few | TGTGCCAGCAGTTTATGGCGCCAGGGTGCGGGCACAGATACGCAGTATTTT | CASSLWRQGAGTDTQYF
TRBJ2-5 | TRBV6-4 | - | medium-sized | TGTGCCAGCAGTGACAACCAAGAGACCCAGTACTTC | CASSDNQETQYF
TRBJ1-1 | TRBV5-1 | - | - | TGCGCCAGCAGCCAAGGGACGAACACTGAAGCTTTCTTT | CASSQGTNTEAFF
TRBJ1-5 | TRBV6-1 | - | - | TGTGCCAGCAGTGAAGGCAGGGTGCCTCCCCAGCATTTT | CASSEGRVPPQHF
TRBJ2-3 | TRBV7-9 | - | many | TGTGCCAGCAGCTCCTCACTTTCCACAGATACGCAGTATTTT | CASSSSLSTDTQYF
TRBJ2-2 | TRBV11-1 | - | - | TGTGCCAGCAGCCTAAGACAGAGGAACACCGGGGAGCTGTTTTTT | CASSLRQRNTGELFF
TRBJ1-5 | TRBV19 | - | few | TGTGCCAGTAAGAATAGCAATCAGCCCCAGCATTTT | CASKNSNQPQHF
TRBJ2-1 | TRBV20-1 | TRBD2 | many | TGCAGTGCTAGAGGACTAGCGGGCTACAATGAGCAGTTCTTC | CSARGLAGYNEQFF
TRBJ1-3 | TRBV20-1 | TRBD1 | few | TGCAGTGCAAACAGGGGGGGTGGAAACACCATATATTTT | CSANRGGGNTIYF
TRBJ2-3 | TRBV20-1 | TRBD1 | many | TGCAGTGCTAATACAGGGGGCGCCGGGTTGGCAGATACGCAGTATTTT | CSANTGGAGLADTQYF
TRBJ1-2 | TRBV15 | TRBD1 | many | TGTGCCACCAGCAGAGATATGGCGCAGGGGGCGTATGGCTACACCTTC | CATSRDMAQGAYGYTF